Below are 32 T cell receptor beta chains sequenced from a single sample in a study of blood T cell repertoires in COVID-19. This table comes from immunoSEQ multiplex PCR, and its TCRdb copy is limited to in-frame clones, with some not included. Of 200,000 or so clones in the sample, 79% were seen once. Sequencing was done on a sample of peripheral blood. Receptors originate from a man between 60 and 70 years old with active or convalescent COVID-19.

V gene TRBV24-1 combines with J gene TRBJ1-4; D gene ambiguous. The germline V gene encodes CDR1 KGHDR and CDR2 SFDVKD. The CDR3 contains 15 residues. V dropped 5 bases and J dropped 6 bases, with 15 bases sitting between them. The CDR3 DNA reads TGTGCCACCAGTGCCCGACGGGATGGTCATGAAAAACTGTTTTTT. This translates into CATSARRDGHEKLFF.

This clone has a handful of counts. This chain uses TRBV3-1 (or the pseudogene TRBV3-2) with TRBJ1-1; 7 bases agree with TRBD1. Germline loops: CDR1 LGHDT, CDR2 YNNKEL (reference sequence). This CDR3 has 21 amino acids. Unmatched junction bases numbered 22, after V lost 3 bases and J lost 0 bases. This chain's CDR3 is CASSHANPWGSLTGMNTEAFF. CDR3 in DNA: TGTGCCAGCAGCCACGCCAACCCCTGGGGATCATTGACAGGGATGAACACTGAAGCTTTCTTT.

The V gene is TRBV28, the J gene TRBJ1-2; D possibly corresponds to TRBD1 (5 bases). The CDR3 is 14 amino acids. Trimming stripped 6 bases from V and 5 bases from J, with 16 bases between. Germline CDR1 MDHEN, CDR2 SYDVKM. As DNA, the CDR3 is TGTGCCAGCAGCTTCGTACGGGGGAATTATGGCTACACCTTC. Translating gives CASSFVRGNYGYTF.

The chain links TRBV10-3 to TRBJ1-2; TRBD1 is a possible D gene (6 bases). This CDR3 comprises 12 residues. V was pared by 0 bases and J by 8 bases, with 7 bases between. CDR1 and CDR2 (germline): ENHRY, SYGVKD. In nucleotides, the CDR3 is TGTGCCATCAGTGAGTCGAGGGGGGGCTACACCTTC. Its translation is CAISESRGGYTF.

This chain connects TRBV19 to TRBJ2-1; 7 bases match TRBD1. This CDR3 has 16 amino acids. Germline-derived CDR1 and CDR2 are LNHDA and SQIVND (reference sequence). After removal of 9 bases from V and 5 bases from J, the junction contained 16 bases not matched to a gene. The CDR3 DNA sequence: TGTGCCAGCTCCAGGAGCCCGGGACAGAATAACAATGAGCAGTTCTTC. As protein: CASSRSPGQNNNEQFF. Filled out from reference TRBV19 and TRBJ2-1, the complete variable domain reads DGGITQSPKYLFRKEGQNVTLSCEQNLNHDAMYWYRQDPGQGLRLIYYSQIVNDFQKGDIAEGYSVSREKKESFPLTVTSAQKNPTAFYLCASSRSPGQNNNEQFFGPGTRLTVL.

The CDR3 DNA is TGTGCCAGCAGTGGGACAAAGCAAACTAATGAAAAACTGTTTTTT. Its protein product is CASSGTKQTNEKLFF. J is TRBJ1-4 and V is TRBV28, with a weak D call TRBD1 (6 bases). Trimming shortened V by 5 bases and J by 1 base, and 11 bases separated the two germline ends. The CDR3 is 15 residues long. Germline assignment: CDR1 MDHEN and CDR2 SYDVKM.

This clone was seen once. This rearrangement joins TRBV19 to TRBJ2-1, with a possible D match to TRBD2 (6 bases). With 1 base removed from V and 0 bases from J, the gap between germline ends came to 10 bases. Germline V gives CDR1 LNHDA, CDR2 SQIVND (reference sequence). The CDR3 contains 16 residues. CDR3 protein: CASSIARGSSYNEQFF. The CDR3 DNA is TGTGCCAGTAGTATAGCGCGGGGAAGCTCCTACAATGAGCAGTTCTTC.

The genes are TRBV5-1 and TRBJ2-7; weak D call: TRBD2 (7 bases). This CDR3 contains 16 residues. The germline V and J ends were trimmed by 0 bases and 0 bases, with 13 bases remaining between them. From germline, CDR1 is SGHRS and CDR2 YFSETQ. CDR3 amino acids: CASSLVQGLSSYEQYF. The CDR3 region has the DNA TGCGCCAGCAGCTTGGTACAGGGACTAAGCTCCTACGAGCAGTACTTC.

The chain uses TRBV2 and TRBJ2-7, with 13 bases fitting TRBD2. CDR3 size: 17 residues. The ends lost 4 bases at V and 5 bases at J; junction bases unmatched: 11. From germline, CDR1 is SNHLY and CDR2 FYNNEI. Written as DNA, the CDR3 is TGTGCCAGCAGTGGACTAGCGGGAGGATCTGGGGGGAACGAGCAGTACTTC. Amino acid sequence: CASSGLAGGSGGNEQYF.

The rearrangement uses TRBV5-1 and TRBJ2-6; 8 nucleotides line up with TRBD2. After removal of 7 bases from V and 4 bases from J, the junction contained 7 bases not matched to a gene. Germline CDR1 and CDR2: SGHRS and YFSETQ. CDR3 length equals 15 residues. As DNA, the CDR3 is TGCGCCAGCGGATTAGCGGGGCAAGGGGCCAACGTCCTGACTTTC. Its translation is CASGLAGQGANVLTF. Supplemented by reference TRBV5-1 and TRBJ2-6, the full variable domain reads KAGVTQTPRYLIKTRGQQVTLSCSPISGHRSVSWYQQTPGQGLQFLFEYFSETQRNKGNFPGRFSGRQFSNSRSEMNVSTLELGDSALYLCASGLAGQGANVLTFGAGSRLTVL.

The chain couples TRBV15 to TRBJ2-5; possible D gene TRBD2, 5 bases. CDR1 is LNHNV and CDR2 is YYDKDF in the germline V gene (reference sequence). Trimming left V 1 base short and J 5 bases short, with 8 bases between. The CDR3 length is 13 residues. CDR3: CATSRGLAETQYF. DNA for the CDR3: TGTGCCACCAGCAGAGGGCTAGCTGAGACCCAGTACTTC.

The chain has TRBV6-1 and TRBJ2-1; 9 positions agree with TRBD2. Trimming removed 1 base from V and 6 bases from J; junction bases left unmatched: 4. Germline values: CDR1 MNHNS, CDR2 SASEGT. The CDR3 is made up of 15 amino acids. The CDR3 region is CASSEVGGRANEQFF. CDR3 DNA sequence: TGTGCCAGCAGTGAAGTCGGCGGGAGGGCCAATGAGCAGTTCTTC.

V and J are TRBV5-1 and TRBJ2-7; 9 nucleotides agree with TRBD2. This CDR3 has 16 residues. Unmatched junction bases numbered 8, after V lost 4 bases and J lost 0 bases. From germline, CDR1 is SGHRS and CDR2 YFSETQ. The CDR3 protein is CASSPSGRTYSYEQYF. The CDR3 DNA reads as TGCGCCAGCAGCCCGAGCGGGAGGACCTACTCCTACGAGCAGTACTTC. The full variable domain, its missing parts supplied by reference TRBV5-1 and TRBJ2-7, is KAGVTQTPRYLIKTRGQQVTLSCSPISGHRSVSWYQQTPGQGLQFLFEYFSETQRNKGNFPGRFSGRQFSNSRSEMNVSTLELGDSALYLCASSPSGRTYSYEQYFGPGTRLTVT.

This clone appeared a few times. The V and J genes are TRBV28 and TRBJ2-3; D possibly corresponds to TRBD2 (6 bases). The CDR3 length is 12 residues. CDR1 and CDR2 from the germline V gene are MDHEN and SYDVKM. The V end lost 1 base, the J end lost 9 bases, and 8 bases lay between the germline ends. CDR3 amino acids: CASSLSAGTQYF. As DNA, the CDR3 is TGTGCCAGCAGTTTATCGGCGGGGACGCAGTATTTT.

CDR3 in amino acids: CATSRGGLLGGTQYF. CDR3 DNA: TGTGCCACCAGCAGGGGAGGGCTCCTCGGGGGGACCCAGTACTTC. The chain joins TRBV15 to TRBJ2-5; 7 bases fit TRBD2. V was clipped by 3 bases and J by 7 bases; unmatched bases: 11. The CDR3 contains 15 residues. The germline V gene has CDR1 LNHNV and CDR2 YYDKDF (reference sequence). Full variable domain (remainder filled in from reference TRBV15 and TRBJ2-5): DAMVIQNPRYQVTQFGKPVTLSCSQTLNHNVMYWYQQKSSQAPKLLFHYYDKDFNNEADTPDNFQSRRPNTSFCFLDIRSPGLGDTAMYLCATSRGGLLGGTQYFGPGTRLLVL.

The CDR3 nucleotides are TGTGCCACCAGTGATTCCCTAGCGGTGGGAACAGATACGCAGTATTTT. Encoded protein: CATSDSLAVGTDTQYF. The chain couples TRBV24-1 to TRBJ2-3, with TRBD2 identical over 7 bases. This CDR3 region has 16 residues. V lost 2 bases, J lost 3 bases, and 7 bases stayed unmatched. Germline values: CDR1 KGHDR, CDR2 SFDVKD.

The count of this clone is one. The CDR3 reads CASSYSRTTEAFF. The CDR3 DNA reads as TGTGCCAGCAGTTACTCGAGAACGACTGAAGCTTTCTTT. V gene TRBV6-2 or TRBV6-3 combines with J gene TRBJ1-1; D call uncertain. Trimming removed 0 bases at V and 5 bases at J, with 7 bases between. This CDR3 contains 13 residues. Per germline, CDR1 MNHEY and CDR2 SVGEGT.

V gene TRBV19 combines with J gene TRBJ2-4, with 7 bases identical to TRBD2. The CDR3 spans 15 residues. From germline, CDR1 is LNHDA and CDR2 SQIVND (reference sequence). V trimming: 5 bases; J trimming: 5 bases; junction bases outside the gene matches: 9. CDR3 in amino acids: CASSFSGMGENIQYF. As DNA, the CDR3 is TGTGCCAGTAGTTTCAGCGGGATGGGTGAAAACATTCAGTACTTC.

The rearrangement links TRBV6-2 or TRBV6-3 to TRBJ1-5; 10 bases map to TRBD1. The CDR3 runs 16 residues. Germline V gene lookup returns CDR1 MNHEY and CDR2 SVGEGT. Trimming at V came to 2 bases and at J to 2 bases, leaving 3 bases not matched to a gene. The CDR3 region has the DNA TGTGCCAGCAGTTACCCCGGGACAGGGGGCAATCAGCCCCAGCATTTT. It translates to CASSYPGTGGNQPQHF.

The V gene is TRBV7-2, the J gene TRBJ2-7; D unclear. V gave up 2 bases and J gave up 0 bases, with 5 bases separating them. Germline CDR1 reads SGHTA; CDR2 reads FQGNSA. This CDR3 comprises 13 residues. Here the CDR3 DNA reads TGTGCCAGCAGCTTAACTCACTCCTACGAGCAGTACTTC. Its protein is CASSLTHSYEQYF.

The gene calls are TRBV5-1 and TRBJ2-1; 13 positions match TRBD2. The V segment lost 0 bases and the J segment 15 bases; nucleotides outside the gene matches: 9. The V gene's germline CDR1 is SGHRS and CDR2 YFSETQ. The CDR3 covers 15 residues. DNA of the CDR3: TGCGCCAGCAGCTTGGAAATGACTAGCGGGAGGTATGGGTTCTTC. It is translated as CASSLEMTSGRYGFF.

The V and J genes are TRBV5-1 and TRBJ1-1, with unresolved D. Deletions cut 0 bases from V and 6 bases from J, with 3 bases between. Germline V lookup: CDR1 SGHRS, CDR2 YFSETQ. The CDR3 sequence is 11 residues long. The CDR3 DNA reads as TGCGCCAGCAGCTTGGGAGCTGAAGCTTTCTTT. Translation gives CASSLGAEAFF.

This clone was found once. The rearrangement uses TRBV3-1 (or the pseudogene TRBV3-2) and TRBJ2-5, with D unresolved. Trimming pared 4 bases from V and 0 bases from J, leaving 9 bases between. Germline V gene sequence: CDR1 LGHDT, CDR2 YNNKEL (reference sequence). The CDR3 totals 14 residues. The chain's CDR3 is CASSRRLNQETQYF. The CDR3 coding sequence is TGTGCCAGCAGCCGCAGGCTGAACCAAGAGACCCAGTACTTC.

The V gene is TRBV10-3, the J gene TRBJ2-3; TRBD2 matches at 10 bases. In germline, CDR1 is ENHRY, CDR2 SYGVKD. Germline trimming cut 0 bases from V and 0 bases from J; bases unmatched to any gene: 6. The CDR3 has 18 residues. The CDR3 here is CAISESIGTSASTDTQYF. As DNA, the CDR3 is TGTGCCATCAGTGAGTCGATTGGGACTAGCGCTAGCACAGATACGCAGTATTTT.

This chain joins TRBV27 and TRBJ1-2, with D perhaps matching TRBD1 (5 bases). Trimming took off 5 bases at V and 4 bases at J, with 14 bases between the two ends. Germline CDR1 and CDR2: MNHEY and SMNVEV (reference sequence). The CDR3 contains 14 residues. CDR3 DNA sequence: TGTGCCAGCAGTCGCCAGGGCTTCGGCTATGGCTACACCTTC. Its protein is CASSRQGFGYGYTF.

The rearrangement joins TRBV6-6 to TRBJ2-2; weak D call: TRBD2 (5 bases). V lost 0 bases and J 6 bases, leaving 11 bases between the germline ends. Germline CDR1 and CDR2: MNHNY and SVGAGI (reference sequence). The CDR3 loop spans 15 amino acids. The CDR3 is CASSYSEATAGELFF. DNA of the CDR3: TGTGCCAGCAGTTACTCGGAGGCCACTGCCGGGGAGCTGTTTTTT.

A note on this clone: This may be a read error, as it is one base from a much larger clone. In DNA, the CDR3 is TGTGCCAGCAGCTTGGGTTCTAGCACAGATACGCAGTATTTT. Protein: CASSLGSSTDTQYF. V is TRBV5-4 and J is TRBJ2-3; D gene ambiguous. The CDR3 contains 14 residues. CDR1 is SGHNT, CDR2 YYREEE, per germline (reference sequence). The V gene lost 0 bases and the J gene lost 0 bases, with 5 bases spanning the gap.

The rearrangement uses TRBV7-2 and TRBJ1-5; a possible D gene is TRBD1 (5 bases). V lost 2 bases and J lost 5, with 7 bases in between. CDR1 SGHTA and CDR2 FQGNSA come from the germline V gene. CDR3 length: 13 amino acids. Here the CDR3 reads CASSLIGDQPQHF. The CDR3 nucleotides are TGTGCCAGCAGCTTAATAGGGGATCAGCCCCAGCATTTT.

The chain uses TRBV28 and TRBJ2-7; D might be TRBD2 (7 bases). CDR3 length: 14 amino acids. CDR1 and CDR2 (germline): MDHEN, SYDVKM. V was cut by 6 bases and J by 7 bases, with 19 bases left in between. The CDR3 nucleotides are TGTGCCAGCAGATACCGAGGGGGAGGGACGGAGCAGTACTTC. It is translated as CASRYRGGGTEQYF. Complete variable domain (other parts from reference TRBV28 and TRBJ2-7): DVKVTQSSRYLVKRTGEKVFLECVQDMDHENMFWYRQDPGLGLRLIYFSYDVKMKEKGDIPEGYSVSREKKERFSLILESASTNQTSMYLCASRYRGGGTEQYFGPGTRLTVT.

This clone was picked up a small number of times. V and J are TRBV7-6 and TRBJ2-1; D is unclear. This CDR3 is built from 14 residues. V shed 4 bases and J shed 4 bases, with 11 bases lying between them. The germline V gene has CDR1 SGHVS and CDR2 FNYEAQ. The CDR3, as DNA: TGTGCCAGCAGCTCCCCCCCGGGTTACAATGAGCAGTTCTTC. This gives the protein CASSSPPGYNEQFF.

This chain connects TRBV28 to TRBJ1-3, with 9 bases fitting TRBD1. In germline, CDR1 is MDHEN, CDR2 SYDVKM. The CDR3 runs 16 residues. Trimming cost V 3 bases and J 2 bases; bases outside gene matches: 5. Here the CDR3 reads CASSFRDRAAGNTIYF. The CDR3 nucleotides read TGTGCCAGCAGTTTCCGGGACAGGGCAGCTGGAAACACCATATATTTT.

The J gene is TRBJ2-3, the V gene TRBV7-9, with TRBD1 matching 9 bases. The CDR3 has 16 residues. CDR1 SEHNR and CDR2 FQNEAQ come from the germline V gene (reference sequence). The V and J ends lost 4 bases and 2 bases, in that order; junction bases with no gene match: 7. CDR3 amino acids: CASSSSDRGYTDTQYF. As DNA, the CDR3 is TGTGCCAGCAGCTCCTCGGACAGGGGCTACACAGATACGCAGTATTTT.